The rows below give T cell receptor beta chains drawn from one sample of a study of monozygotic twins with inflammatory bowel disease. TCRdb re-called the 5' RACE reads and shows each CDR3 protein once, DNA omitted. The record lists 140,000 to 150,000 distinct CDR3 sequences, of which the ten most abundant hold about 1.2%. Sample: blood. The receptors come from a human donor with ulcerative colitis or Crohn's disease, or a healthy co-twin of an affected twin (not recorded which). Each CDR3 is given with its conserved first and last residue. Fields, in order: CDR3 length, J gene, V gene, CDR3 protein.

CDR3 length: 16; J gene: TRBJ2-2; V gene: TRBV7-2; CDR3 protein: CASSSGRRWRAGELFF
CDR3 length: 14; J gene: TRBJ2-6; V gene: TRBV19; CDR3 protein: CASSIGSGANVLTF
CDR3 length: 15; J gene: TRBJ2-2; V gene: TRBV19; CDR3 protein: CAIGGRDSNTGELFF
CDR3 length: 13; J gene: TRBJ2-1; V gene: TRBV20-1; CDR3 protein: CSARQGTYNEQFF
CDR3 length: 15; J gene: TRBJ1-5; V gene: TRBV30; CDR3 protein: CAWSVQGTGAQPQHF
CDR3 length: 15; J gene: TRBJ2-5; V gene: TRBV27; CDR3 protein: CATAFKYTRQETQYF
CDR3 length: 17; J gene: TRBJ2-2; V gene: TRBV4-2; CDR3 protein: CASSQGVGLAGFGELFF
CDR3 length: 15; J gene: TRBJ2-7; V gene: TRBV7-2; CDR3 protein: CASSLAGTGWYEQYF
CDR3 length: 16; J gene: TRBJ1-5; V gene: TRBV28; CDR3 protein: CASSSRWDSRVKPQHF
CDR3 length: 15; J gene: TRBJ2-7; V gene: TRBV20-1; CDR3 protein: CSARKLAGGPHEQYF
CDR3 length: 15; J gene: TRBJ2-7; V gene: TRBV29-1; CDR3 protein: CSVGTSGLRSYEQYF
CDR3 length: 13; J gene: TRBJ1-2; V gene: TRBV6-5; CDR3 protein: CASSYSIGNGYTF
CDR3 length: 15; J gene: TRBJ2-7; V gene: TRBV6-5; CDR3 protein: CASSYTASGTYEQYF
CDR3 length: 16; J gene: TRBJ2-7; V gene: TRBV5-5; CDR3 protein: CASSSGLAVNFYEQYF
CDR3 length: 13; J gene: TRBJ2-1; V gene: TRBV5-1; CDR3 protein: CASSSGSYNEQFF
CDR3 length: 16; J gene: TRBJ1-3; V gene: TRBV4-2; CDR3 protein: CASSQATGGSGNTIYF
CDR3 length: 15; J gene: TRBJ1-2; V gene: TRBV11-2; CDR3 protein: CASSLDLEGYRGYTF
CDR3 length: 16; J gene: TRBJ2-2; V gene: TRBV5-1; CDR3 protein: CASSLVARMNTGELFF
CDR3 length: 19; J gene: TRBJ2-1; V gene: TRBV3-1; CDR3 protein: CASSQDRGRERGFYNEQFF
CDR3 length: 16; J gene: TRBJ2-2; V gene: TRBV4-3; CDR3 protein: CASSQVTSGGHRELFF
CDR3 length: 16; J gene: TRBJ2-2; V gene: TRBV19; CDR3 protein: CASKTGTSGNTGELFF
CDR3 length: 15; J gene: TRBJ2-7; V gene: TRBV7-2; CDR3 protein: CASSLDEGFGYEQYF
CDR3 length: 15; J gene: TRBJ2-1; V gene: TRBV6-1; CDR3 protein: CASRGGRAIGYEQFF
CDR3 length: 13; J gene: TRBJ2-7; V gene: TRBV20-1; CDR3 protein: CSARAGTAYEQYF
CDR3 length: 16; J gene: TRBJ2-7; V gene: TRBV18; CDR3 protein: CASSPSTGADSYEQYF
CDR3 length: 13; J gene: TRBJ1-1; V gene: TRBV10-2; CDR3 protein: CASKGAGETEAFF
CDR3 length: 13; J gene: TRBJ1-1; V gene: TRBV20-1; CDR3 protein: CSARDTGGTEAFF
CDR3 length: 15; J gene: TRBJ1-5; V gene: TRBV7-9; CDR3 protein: CASSKEQGGNQPQHF
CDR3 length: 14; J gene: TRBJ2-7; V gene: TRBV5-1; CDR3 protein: CASSAGQGRREQYF
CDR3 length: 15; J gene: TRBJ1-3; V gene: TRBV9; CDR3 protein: CASSVAGSSGNTIYF
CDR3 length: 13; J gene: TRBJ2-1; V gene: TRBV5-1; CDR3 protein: CASSLAMSAEQFF
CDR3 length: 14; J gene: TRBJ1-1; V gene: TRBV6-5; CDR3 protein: CASSYRNANTEAFF
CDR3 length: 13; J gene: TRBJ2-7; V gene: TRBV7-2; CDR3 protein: CASSLFVGYEQYF
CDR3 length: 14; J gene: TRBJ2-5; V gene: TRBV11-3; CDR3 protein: CASSFGGQRETQYF
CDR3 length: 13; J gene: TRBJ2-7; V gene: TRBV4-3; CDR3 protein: CASSQRYQGEQYF
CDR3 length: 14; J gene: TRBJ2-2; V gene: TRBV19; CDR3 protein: CASSVTTRPGELFF
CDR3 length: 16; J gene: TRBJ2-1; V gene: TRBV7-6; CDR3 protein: CASSLGTGTGSDEQFF
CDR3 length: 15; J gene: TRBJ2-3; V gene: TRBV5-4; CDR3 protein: CASSSAREDTDTQYF
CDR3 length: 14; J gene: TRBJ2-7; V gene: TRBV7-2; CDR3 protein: CASSSRQGADEQYF
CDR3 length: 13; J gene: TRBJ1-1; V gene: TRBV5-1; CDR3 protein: CASSLIYRAEAFF
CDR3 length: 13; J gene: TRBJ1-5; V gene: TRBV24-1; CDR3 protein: CATRGSRNQPQHF
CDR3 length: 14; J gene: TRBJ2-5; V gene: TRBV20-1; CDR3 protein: CSAGRTSGQETQYF
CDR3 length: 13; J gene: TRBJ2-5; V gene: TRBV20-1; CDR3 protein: CSAHGGGEETQYF